This is a list of T cell receptor beta chains from one sample in a study of early T cells in non-severe SARS-CoV-2 infection. Each CDR3 protein gets one entry after TCRdb re-called the 5' RACE reads with MiXCR. Of around 25,000 distinct CDR3 sequences in the sample, 5.5% are singletons; the top ten hold 2% to 2.5%. Specimen: whole blood. The receptors shown here come from an adult who was a healthcare worker with PCR-confirmed SARS-CoV-2 infection or an uninfected control (not recorded which). CDR3s include the opening cysteine and the closing phenylalanine or tryptophan. A D gene is named only where the DNA matches it firmly. Clone size is not always given. Where it is, it says once, few, many or a class for expanded clones.

clone size: .
V gene: TRBV2
J gene: TRBJ2-7
D gene: TRBD2
CDR3 DNA: TGTGCCAGCACAGCTGCGGGGGGCCGGGACGAGCAGTACTTC
CDR3 protein: CASTAAGGRDEQYF

clone size: medium-sized
V gene: TRBV20-1
J gene: TRBJ2-7
D gene: TRBD1
CDR3 DNA: TGCAGTGCTAGAGTCCCCCTTTCGGGACAGAGGACCTACGAGCAGTACTTC
CDR3 protein: CSARVPLSGQRTYEQYF

clone size: few
V gene: TRBV4-3
J gene: TRBJ2-7
D gene: TRBD1
CDR3 DNA: TGCGCCAGCACCCTTCTAGGAGGGACAGGGCCCTACGAGCAGTACTTC
CDR3 protein: CASTLLGGTGPYEQYF

clone size: few
V gene: TRBV7-7
J gene: TRBJ1-1
D gene: TRBD1
CDR3 DNA: TGTGCTAGCAGCTTCGACAGGGACACTGAAGCTTTCTTT
CDR3 protein: CASSFDRDTEAFF

clone size: few
V gene: TRBV20-1
J gene: TRBJ2-3
D gene: TRBD2
CDR3 DNA: TGCAGTGCTGCCACCCTTAGCGGGGGGGCAAGAGATACGCAGTATTTT
CDR3 protein: CSAATLSGGARDTQYF

clone size: many
V gene: TRBV11-2
J gene: TRBJ2-1
D gene: .
CDR3 DNA: TGTGCCAGCAGCTCCAGCCTGCCCTCCTACAATGAGCAGTTCTTC
CDR3 protein: CASSSSLPSYNEQFF

clone size: few
V gene: TRBV19
J gene: TRBJ2-7
D gene: .
CDR3 DNA: TGTGCCAGTAGTATCGGAAACAGCATCTACGAGCAGTACTTC
CDR3 protein: CASSIGNSIYEQYF

clone size: many
V gene: TRBV3-1
J gene: TRBJ1-3
D gene: TRBD1
CDR3 DNA: TGTGCCAGCAGCATTACCGGGACAGCTGGAAACACCATATATTTT
CDR3 protein: CASSITGTAGNTIYF

clone size: many
V gene: TRBV11-2
J gene: TRBJ2-6
D gene: .
CDR3 DNA: TGTGCCAGCAGCTTCGGGGGCTCTGGGGCCAACGTCCTGACTTTC
CDR3 protein: CASSFGGSGANVLTF

clone size: .
V gene: TRBV19
J gene: TRBJ2-5
D gene: TRBD1
CDR3 DNA: TGTGCCAGTAGTATGTACCCCCCGGGACAGGTAAAAGAGACCCAGTACTTC
CDR3 protein: CASSMYPPGQVKETQYF

clone size: few
V gene: TRBV19
J gene: TRBJ1-5
D gene: .
CDR3 DNA: TGTGCCAGTAGTATTGGAACAGGGAATCAGCCCCAGCATTTT
CDR3 protein: CASSIGTGNQPQHF

clone size: many
V gene: TRBV20-1
J gene: TRBJ2-7
D gene: .
CDR3 DNA: TGCAGTGCTAGAGAGGGCAATTTTTACGAGCAGTACTTC
CDR3 protein: CSAREGNFYEQYF

clone size: .
V gene: TRBV28
J gene: TRBJ2-1
D gene: .
CDR3 DNA: TGTGCCAGCAGCCCACTTGGGACACGGATCGATGAGCAGTTCTTC
CDR3 protein: CASSPLGTRIDEQFF

clone size: few
V gene: TRBV28
J gene: TRBJ1-1
D gene: TRBD1
CDR3 DNA: TGTGCCAGCAGGACAGGGGAGATGAACACTGAAGCTTTCTTT
CDR3 protein: CASRTGEMNTEAFF

clone size: many
V gene: TRBV6-6
J gene: TRBJ1-4
D gene: TRBD1
CDR3 DNA: TGTGCCAGCAGTCCGGGACAGGGGGCTGGAAAACTGTTTTTT
CDR3 protein: CASSPGQGAGKLFF

clone size: .
V gene: TRBV28
J gene: TRBJ2-3
D gene: TRBD1
CDR3 DNA: TGTGCCAGCAGTGCAGACAGGGGGCTCACAGATACGCAGTATTTT
CDR3 protein: CASSADRGLTDTQYF

clone size: many
V gene: TRBV18
J gene: TRBJ2-3
D gene: .
CDR3 DNA: TGTGCCAGCTCACCGGTAGCGGCGAGCACAGATACGCAGTATTTT
CDR3 protein: CASSPVAASTDTQYF

clone size: many
V gene: TRBV7-2
J gene: TRBJ1-4
D gene: .
CDR3 DNA: TGTGCCAGCAGCTTTCTCGTATCTAATGAAAAACTGTTTTTT
CDR3 protein: CASSFLVSNEKLFF

clone size: few
V gene: TRBV29-1
J gene: TRBJ2-1
D gene: TRBD1
CDR3 DNA: TGCAGCGCGACCCGGACAGGGCGCCATGAGCAGTTCTTC
CDR3 protein: CSATRTGRHEQFF

clone size: many
V gene: TRBV29-1
J gene: TRBJ2-3
D gene: TRBD1
CDR3 DNA: TGCAGCGTTGGACAGGGGCGGGGAGATACGCAGTATTTT
CDR3 protein: CSVGQGRGDTQYF

clone size: .
V gene: TRBV14
J gene: TRBJ1-1
D gene: .
CDR3 DNA: TGTGCCAGCAGCCAACGGGGTCCCACTGAAGCTTTCTTT
CDR3 protein: CASSQRGPTEAFF

clone size: many
V gene: TRBV7-2
J gene: TRBJ1-6
D gene: .
CDR3 DNA: TGTGCCAGCAGTCCGCCTGAATCACCCCTCCACTTT
CDR3 protein: CASSPPESPLHF

clone size: medium-sized
V gene: TRBV20-1
J gene: TRBJ2-7
D gene: .
CDR3 DNA: TGCAGTGCTAGGGAGATCGGGGGCCCTTCCTACGAGCAGTACTTC
CDR3 protein: CSAREIGGPSYEQYF

clone size: many
V gene: TRBV6-5
J gene: TRBJ1-4
D gene: TRBD1
CDR3 DNA: TGTGCCAGCAGTCCCGGACAGGGAAGTAATGAAAAACTGTTTTTT
CDR3 protein: CASSPGQGSNEKLFF

clone size: few
V gene: TRBV4-2
J gene: TRBJ2-5
D gene: TRBD2
CDR3 DNA: TGTGCCAGCAGCCAAGCCGAAACTAGCGGGGGGGCAGAGACCCAGTACTTC
CDR3 protein: CASSQAETSGGAETQYF

clone size: many
V gene: TRBV27
J gene: TRBJ2-7
D gene: TRBD2
CDR3 DNA: TGTGCCAGCAGCCCCTTAGCCAGCGGGGGTCATGAGCAGTACTTC
CDR3 protein: CASSPLASGGHEQYF

clone size: few
V gene: TRBV19
J gene: TRBJ2-2
D gene: TRBD2
CDR3 DNA: TGTGCCACCGCTAGCGGGGTTTCGAACACCGGGGAGCTGTTTTTT
CDR3 protein: CATASGVSNTGELFF

clone size: many
V gene: TRBV7-9
J gene: TRBJ2-2
D gene: .
CDR3 DNA: TGTGCCAGCAGCTATAGTTCGGCCGGGGAGCTGTTTTTT
CDR3 protein: CASSYSSAGELFF

clone size: many
V gene: TRBV11-2
J gene: TRBJ2-2
D gene: .
CDR3 DNA: TGTGCCAGCAGCCGATCGACAAGTAACACCGGGGAGCTGTTTTTT
CDR3 protein: CASSRSTSNTGELFF

clone size: many
V gene: TRBV7-9
J gene: TRBJ2-3
D gene: TRBD1
CDR3 DNA: TGTGCCAGCAGCTTCTCCGGGACAGGGGGCGATACGCAGTATTTT
CDR3 protein: CASSFSGTGGDTQYF

clone size: many
V gene: TRBV6-6
J gene: TRBJ1-6
D gene: TRBD1
CDR3 DNA: TGTGCCAGCGGGCGGACAGGGGGTTTGAATTCACCCCTCCACTTT
CDR3 protein: CASGRTGGLNSPLHF

clone size: many
V gene: TRBV6-2/TRBV6-3
J gene: TRBJ2-7
D gene: .
CDR3 DNA: TGTGCCAGCAGTTACAGGGTGGTTGACGAGCAGTACTTC
CDR3 protein: CASSYRVVDEQYF

clone size: many
V gene: TRBV6-5
J gene: TRBJ2-1
D gene: TRBD1
CDR3 DNA: TGTGCCAGCAGGCGACAGGGATGGGATGAGCAGTTCTTC
CDR3 protein: CASRRQGWDEQFF

clone size: .
V gene: TRBV7-2
J gene: TRBJ2-3
D gene: .
CDR3 DNA: TGTGCCGGCCGACGAAGCCCTAGCACAGATACGCAGTATTTT
CDR3 protein: CAGRRSPSTDTQYF

clone size: .
V gene: TRBV28
J gene: TRBJ2-3
D gene: .
CDR3 DNA: TGTGCCAGCAGTGGACTTTTGGGGGAGAGCACAGATACGCAGTATTTT
CDR3 protein: CASSGLLGESTDTQYF

clone size: few
V gene: TRBV5-5
J gene: TRBJ2-1
D gene: .
CDR3 DNA: TGTGCCAGCAGCCCCCCCGGTGGGGGGACAAGTACAAAGGAGCAGTTCTTC
CDR3 protein: CASSPPGGGTSTKEQFF

clone size: few
V gene: TRBV18
J gene: TRBJ2-7
D gene: TRBD1
CDR3 DNA: TGTGCCAGCTCCGAGGGACAGGGAAACTCCTACGAGCAGTACTTC
CDR3 protein: CASSEGQGNSYEQYF

clone size: .
V gene: TRBV28
J gene: TRBJ2-7
D gene: .
CDR3 DNA: TGTGCCAGCAGTTTACCCGGGGGGCTCTCCTACGAGCAGTACTTC
CDR3 protein: CASSLPGGLSYEQYF

clone size: many
V gene: TRBV28
J gene: TRBJ2-3
D gene: TRBD2
CDR3 DNA: TGTGCCAGCAGTTCAGCTAGCGGGGGGATTGTCACAGATACGCAGTATTTT
CDR3 protein: CASSSASGGIVTDTQYF